This T cell receptor (beta chain) was documented in a study of T cells in Graves' hyperthyroidism and ophthalmopathy. This CDR3 contains 14 residues. The germline V gene has CDR1 ENHRY and CDR2 SYGVKD. Turning to this clonotype: The junction departs from germline at one end; a sequencing error may be responsible.

PBMCs were collected from a roughly 9.7 ml volume of fresh peripheral blood. TCR beta CDR3 regions were amplified from RNA transcripts. HTBI primers were used for first-round RT-PCR of the TCR CDR3. TCRdb analysed the multiplex PCR reads with MiXCR anew, one entry per CDR3 protein. The table shows 490,000 or so distinct CDR3 sequences, with just under 20% occurring only once. This chain connects TRBV10-3 to TRBJ2-7; TRBD1 aligns across 8 bases. The receptor comes from a man aged 40-50 years with Graves' ophthalmopathy. The specimen was blood. CDR3 DNA sequence: TGTGCCATCAGGGGGGGACAGGCGGGATACGAACAGTACTTC. Amino acid sequence: CAIRGGQAGYEQYF.